These 20 T cell receptor beta chains share one sample of origin, sequenced in a study of cytomegalovirus exposure and HLA in healthy donors. 13 Jbeta primers and 60 Vbeta primers were used for the PCR. The repertoire was sequenced with immunoSEQ multiplex PCR; TCRdb's copy has only in-frame clones and lacks some. The sample has 65,000 to 80,000 clones, approximately 81% seen once. The sequenced sample consisted of PBMCs. The source is a woman in her forties in good health and CMV-seropositive.

The chain joins TRBV5-1 to TRBJ2-7; 11 bases are a match to TRBD1. CDR3 size: 13 residues. V gave up 3 bases and J gave up 5 bases; unmatched junction bases: 1. Germline CDR1 reads SGHRS; CDR2 reads YFSETQ. For the CDR3, the DNA is TGCGCCAGCAGCTGGGACAGGGGGAACGAGCAGTACTTC. Its translation: CASSWDRGNEQYF. The variable domain in full, with the rest retrieved from reference TRBV5-1 and TRBJ2-7, is KAGVTQTPRYLIKTRGQQVTLSCSPISGHRSVSWYQQTPGQGLQFLFEYFSETQRNKGNFPGRFSGRQFSNSRSEMNVSTLELGDSALYLCASSWDRGNEQYFGPGTRLTVT.

The CDR3 DNA is TGCGCCAGCAGCGGAACAGGGAGCCTCTCCTATAATTCACCCCTCCACTTT. Protein: CASSGTGSLSYNSPLHF. The chain carries TRBV5-1 and TRBJ1-6; a weak D match, TRBD1 (6 bases). Germline V CDR1 and CDR2: SGHRS, YFSETQ. The CDR3 runs to 17 residues. V lost 4 bases, J lost 0 bases, and 14 bases lay in between.

This chain links TRBV7-2 with TRBJ1-6; perhaps TRBD1 as D (6 bases). V lost 5 bases to trimming and J lost 8 bases, with 16 bases between them. The CDR3 spans 15 residues. From germline, CDR1 is SGHTA and CDR2 FQGNSA. The CDR3 DNA is TGTGCCAGCAGCGCGACAGGTATCATGGATTCACCCCTCCACTTT. Protein: CASSATGIMDSPLHF.

The chain couples TRBV6-5 to TRBJ1-2, with 7 bases lining up with TRBD1. Germline assignment: CDR1 MNHEY and CDR2 SVGAGI. CDR3 length: 14 amino acids. V was pared by 5 bases and J by 4 bases, with 7 bases of the junction left unmatched. The CDR3 region has the DNA TGTGCCAGCAGTGAAAGGACAGGCAGCTATGGCTACACCTTC. Its translation: CASSERTGSYGYTF.

This chain links TRBV28 with TRBJ1-2; TRBD1 agrees at 8 bases. Germline trimming cut 6 bases from V and 12 bases from J; bases unmatched to any gene: 6. The CDR3 sequence is 11 residues long. Per germline, CDR1 MDHEN and CDR2 SYDVKM. CDR3 sequence reads: CASSSGGGNTF. In DNA form, the CDR3 reads TGTGCCAGCAGCTCAGGGGGCGGAAACACCTTC.

The chain recombines TRBV5-4 with TRBJ2-7; 10 positions match TRBD2. The CDR3 is 15 amino acids. The V gene's germline CDR1 is SGHNT and CDR2 YYREEE (reference sequence). The trim removed 0 bases at V and 6 bases at J, leaving 6 bases unmatched. CDR3 loop: CASSLVLAGSPEQYF. The CDR3 coding sequence is TGTGCCAGCAGCTTGGTACTAGCGGGGTCCCCCGAGCAGTACTTC.

The chain links TRBV7-9 to TRBJ1-2, with D maybe TRBD1 (6 bases). Germline V gene sequence: CDR1 SEHNR, CDR2 FQNEAQ (reference sequence). V gave up 5 bases and J gave up 4 bases, with 20 bases separating them. This CDR3 region has 16 residues. CDR3 sequence: CASSLEGGRQGYGYTF. Written as DNA, the CDR3 is TGTGCCAGCAGCCTAGAGGGGGGGCGCCAGGGCTATGGCTACACCTTC.

The gene calls are TRBV18 and TRBJ1-2; possible D gene TRBD1, 5 bases. CDR3 length: 14 amino acids. Germline assignment: CDR1 KGHSH and CDR2 LQKENI. Trimming took 3 bases from V and 8 from J, leaving 16 bases between them. CDR3 DNA sequence: TGTGCCAGCTCACCTCCTGGACATGTAAAGGGCTACACCTTC. The encoded protein is CASSPPGHVKGYTF.

The chain is built from TRBV7-2 and TRBJ1-1; weak D call: TRBD1 (5 bases). This CDR3 is built from 12 residues. Germline V CDR1 and CDR2: SGHTA, FQGNSA. V dropped 3 bases and J dropped 5 bases, with 7 bases sitting between them. The CDR3 region is CASSFGATEAFF. CDR3 bases: TGTGCCAGCAGCTTTGGGGCGACTGAAGCTTTCTTT. Based on the CDR3 plus reference TRBV7-2 and TRBJ1-1, the full variable domain is GAGVSQSPSNKVTEKGKDVELRCDPISGHTALYWYRQSLGQGLEFLIYFQGNSAPDKSGLPSDRFSAERTGGSVSTLTIQRTQQEDSAVYLCASSFGATEAFFGQGTRLTVV.

This clone was observed a handful of times. This chain uses TRBV5-8 with TRBJ2-2; 8 bases are shared with TRBD1. Germline V CDR1 and CDR2: SGHTS, YDEGEE. The CDR3 covers 14 residues. The J segment lost 3 bases and the V segment lost 7 bases, leaving 5 bases of the junction unmatched. The CDR3 nucleotides read TGTGCCAGCCGACAGGGGCCCTACACCGGGGAGCTGTTTTTT. It encodes CASRQGPYTGELFF.

This clone showed up just once. The chain is built from TRBV5-6 and TRBJ2-5, with a tentative D call TRBD1 (6 bases). The germline gives CDR1 SGHDT, CDR2 YYEEEE. Trimming took 3 bases from V and 3 from J, leaving 15 bases between them. The CDR3 is made up of 15 amino acids. This CDR3 is CASSSRGPGEETQYF. DNA for the CDR3: TGTGCCAGCAGCTCCAGGGGTCCCGGGGAAGAGACCCAGTACTTC.

V gene TRBV5-1 combines with J gene TRBJ2-5; no clear D. V gave up 6 bases and J gave up 2 bases, with 14 bases separating them. This CDR3 region has 14 residues. Germline lookup yields CDR1 SGHRS and CDR2 YFSETQ. This chain's CDR3 is CASTPRNGQETQYF. In DNA form, the CDR3 reads TGCGCCAGCACCCCGAGGAATGGGCAAGAGACCCAGTACTTC.

V gene TRBV5-1 combines with J gene TRBJ1-2; 11 nucleotides match TRBD1. This CDR3 is built from 15 residues. Germline assignment: CDR1 SGHRS and CDR2 YFSETQ. J lost 2 bases, V lost 0 bases, and 0 bases had no gene match. The CDR3 bases are TGCGCCAGCAGCTTGGGGACAGGGGGCAACTATGGCTACACCTTC. Encoded protein: CASSLGTGGNYGYTF.

The V and J genes are TRBV4-2 and TRBJ2-7; 12 bases align to TRBD2. The CDR3 extends over 17 amino acids. V dropped 2 bases and J dropped 2; count of bases not matched to a gene: 7. The V gene's germline CDR1 is LGHNA and CDR2 YNFKEQ. Here the CDR3 DNA reads TGTGCCAGCAGCCAAACCTTACTAGCGGGGGGCGCCTACGAGCAGTACTTC. It encodes CASSQTLLAGGAYEQYF.

The chain carries TRBV11-2 and TRBJ2-3; 11 positions agree with TRBD1. The CDR3 is 17 residues long. Unmatched junction bases numbered 8, after V lost 3 bases and J lost 3 bases. The germline CDR1 and CDR2 sequences are SGHAT and FQNNGV. This CDR3 is CASSFNWGTGGTDTQYF. The DNA of the CDR3 is TGTGCCAGCAGCTTCAACTGGGGGACAGGGGGTACAGATACGCAGTATTTT.

The chain links TRBV7-9 to TRBJ2-3, with D tentatively TRBD2 (5 bases). V was clipped by 4 bases and J by 1 base, with 12 bases between them. The CDR3 sequence is 15 residues long. The V gene's germline CDR1 is SEHNR and CDR2 FQNEAQ (reference sequence). CDR3 protein: CASSYGARGTDTQYF. The CDR3 coding sequence is TGTGCCAGCAGCTACGGAGCGAGGGGCACAGATACGCAGTATTTT.

The V call is TRBV27, the J call TRBJ2-1; D possibly corresponds to TRBD2 (6 bases). V shed 7 bases and J shed 2 bases, with 18 bases lying between them. This CDR3 is 16 amino acids long. CDR1 and CDR2 from the germline V gene are MNHEY and SMNVEV (reference sequence). This CDR3 reads CASTQSGGPPYNEQFF. CDR3 DNA: TGTGCCAGCACCCAATCCGGGGGACCTCCCTACAATGAGCAGTTCTTC.

The chain is built from TRBV6-5 and TRBJ2-7, with a tentative D call TRBD2 (6 bases). The V gene lost 2 bases and the J gene lost 7 bases, with 9 bases spanning the gap. The CDR3 spans 12 residues. Germline assignment: CDR1 MNHEY and CDR2 SVGAGI. This CDR3 is CASSYKAGEQYF. Written as DNA, the CDR3 is TGTGCCAGCAGTTACAAGGCGGGGGAGCAGTACTTC.

This rearrangement joins TRBV28 to TRBJ2-7; the D gene is possibly TRBD1 (6 bases). CDR1 and CDR2 from the germline V gene are MDHEN and SYDVKM. With 3 bases removed from V and 2 bases from J, the gap between germline ends came to 14 bases. The CDR3 is 15 residues long. The DNA for the CDR3 is TGTGCCAGCAGTTTGCCGGGACAAGGGACCTACGAGCAGTACTTC. This gives the protein CASSLPGQGTYEQYF.

This clone was observed at least ten times. The chain employs TRBV6-4 and TRBJ2-3; 7 nucleotides line up with TRBD1. CDR1 and CDR2 from the germline V gene are MRHNA and SNTAGT. The CDR3 is made up of 14 amino acids. The junction had 1 base not matched to a gene; V was cut back by 2 bases and J by 2 bases. The CDR3 DNA sequence: TGTGCCAGCAGTGACGGGACAGACACAGATACGCAGTATTTT. It encodes CASSDGTDTDTQYF.